Detailed here is one TCR beta chain. The target antigen is unknown. The record originates from a study of shared clonotypes between healthy human individuals. Findings and caveats of the study: Clonotype sharing among the donors was expected to vary with sequencing depth.

Libraries were prepared by immunoSEQ multiplex PCR; TCRdb keeps only in-frame clonotypes and omits some of them. The table includes 1,400,000 or so clones, 98% detected once. The receptor was derived from a man in his thirties or forties in good health. The sample comprised naive CD4+ T cells sorted from blood. The sample's subset: CD45RA+ positively selected.

The CDR3 sequence: CASSTLWTGMQAGTYEQYF. The CDR3 DNA follows: TGTGCCAGCAGCACACTGTGGACAGGGATGCAAGCAGGGACCTACGAGCAGTACTTC. The V call is TRBV7-9, the J call TRBJ2-7; 8 positions agree with TRBD1. The ends lost 5 bases at V and 2 bases at J; junction bases unmatched: 20. Germline values: CDR1 SEHNR, CDR2 FQNEAQ (reference sequence). The CDR3 sequence is 19 residues long.